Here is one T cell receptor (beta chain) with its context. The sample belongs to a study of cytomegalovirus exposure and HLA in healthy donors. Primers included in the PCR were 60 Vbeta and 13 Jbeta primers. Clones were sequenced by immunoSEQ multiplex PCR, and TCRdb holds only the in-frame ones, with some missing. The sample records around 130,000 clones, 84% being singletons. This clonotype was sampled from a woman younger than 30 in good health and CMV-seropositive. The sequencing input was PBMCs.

CDR3 nucleotides: TGTGCCAGTCAAGGAGGACCGAACACCGGGGAGCTGTTTTTT. Its protein product is CASQGGPNTGELFF. The chain has TRBV19 and TRBJ2-2, with D maybe TRBD2 (5 bases). Germline CDR1 LNHDA, CDR2 SQIVND (reference sequence). The CDR3 length is 14 residues. Trimming left V 8 bases short and J 0 bases short, with 10 bases between.